This T cell receptor (beta chain) was observed in a study of vaccination effects on CD4 cells after COVID-19. As concerns this clone: Its specificity is unknown.

TCRdb's table, derived via immunoSEQ multiplex PCR, lists solely in-frame clones and lacks some. This sample has 45,000 to 60,000 clones, with 55% to 75% found just once. Following culture for approximately ten days, CD4+ T cells were isolated. Participants received two doses of either the BNT162b2 or mRNA-1273 vaccine. Sequencing was performed on CD4+ T cells from PBMCs cultured without peptide, taken after COVID-19 vaccination. This TCR was sampled from a human donor who received a COVID-19 vaccine.

CDR3 in DNA: TGTGCCAGCAGCCAGGGATTAAAGTATCAGCCCCAGCATTTT. Residues: CASSQGLKYQPQHF. This chain connects TRBV3-1 (or the pseudogene TRBV3-2) to TRBJ1-5; D is undetermined. Between the trimmed V and J ends, which lost 3 bases and 5 bases, there was a span of 11 bases. This CDR3 comprises 14 residues. Germline CDR1 is LGHDT and CDR2 is YNNKEL (reference sequence).